This entry concerns a single T cell receptor (beta chain). Its antigen remains unidentified. It may be a read error: a sequence one base away is much more abundant. The sample providers were healthy Caucasian people from Russia, aged about 6 to 90. CDR1 SGHTA and CDR2 FQGNSA come from the germline V gene. There are 11 residues in the CDR3. This entry is derived from a study of blood T cells in healthy people across ages. Study-wide results and caveats: Naive T cell percentage showed a strong correlation with the diversity of TCR beta. Measured against age, TCR beta diversity per million T cells decreased in a roughly linear manner.

Primers used in a second PCR of roughly 6 to 11 cycles were a sample-barcoded 5' primer and a J-beta primer mix. TCRdb reprocessed the 5' RACE reads via MiXCR and lists one record per CDR3 protein. The repertoire consists of about 810,000 distinct CDR3 sequences, with under 40% occurring once and the leading ten covering over 10%. V usage is TRBV7-2 and J usage is TRBJ2-1; D unclear. The assigned J gene may be wrong: the sequence end matches TRBJ2-7 better. This receptor was obtained from a man aged 18 to 29 in good health. Sample: blood. CDR3 in DNA: TGTGCCAGCAGTGGAGCCGATGAGCAGTACTTC. It encodes CASSGADEQYF.